The 27 T cell receptor beta chains below all came from one sample that was sequenced in a study of T cell responses to AZD1222 COVID-19 vaccine. Sequencing was performed with immunoSEQ multiplex PCR; in TCRdb, only in-frame clones are kept and a portion is missing. The sample holds some 130,000 clones, roughly 88% seen once. The sequences come from peripheral blood, collected on day 0 of AZD1222 vaccination. These receptors originate from an adult in good health.

This sequence joins TRBV9 and TRBJ1-2; TRBD1 matches at 8 bases. The CDR3 has 16 residues. CDR1 SGDLS and CDR2 YYNGEE come from the germline V gene. V lost 0 bases, J lost 2 bases, and 6 bases stayed unmatched. CDR3 nucleotides: TGTGCCAGCAGCGTAGGTGACAGGGGATTAAACTATGGCTACACCTTC. Protein sequence: CASSVGDRGLNYGYTF.

V gene TRBV9 combines with J gene TRBJ2-1; the D is unclear. Trimming took off 3 bases at V and 3 bases at J, with 16 bases between the two ends. The CDR3 loop spans 16 amino acids. Looked up from germline, CDR1 is SGDLS and CDR2 is YYNGEE. Written as DNA, the CDR3 is TGTGCCAGCAGCGCCCTTACAGCTTACGGCTACAATGAGCAGTTCTTC. It specifies CASSALTAYGYNEQFF. The entire variable domain, with the rest obtained from reference TRBV9 and TRBJ2-1, is as follows: DSGVTQTPKHLITATGQRVTLRCSPRSGDLSVYWYQQSLDQGLQFLIQYYNGEERAKGNILERFSAQQFPDLHSELNLSSLELGDSALYFCASSALTAYGYNEQFFGPGTRLTVL.

This chain links TRBV24-1 with TRBJ2-7, with 9 bases identical to TRBD1. The germline V gene encodes CDR1 KGHDR and CDR2 SFDVKD. Trimming cost V 4 bases and J 3 bases; bases outside gene matches: 6. The CDR3 consists of 15 residues. The CDR3 here is CATSESGQGRYEQYF. DNA for the CDR3: TGTGCCACCAGTGAGTCGGGACAGGGCCGCTACGAGCAGTACTTC.

The gene calls are TRBV29-1 and TRBJ2-5; possibly TRBD1 or TRBD2 for D (6 bases each). Germline assignment: CDR1 SQVTM and CDR2 ANQGSEA. This CDR3 has 12 amino acids. The CDR3 protein is CTTGAVQETQYF. The CDR3 bases are TGCACCACGGGGGCGGTGCAAGAGACCCAGTACTTC.

This clone was seen a handful of times. The chain combines TRBV24-1 with TRBJ1-3; D might be TRBD1 (5 bases). V lost 6 bases, J lost 0 bases, and 14 bases lay in between. This CDR3 is 16 amino acids long. Germline-derived CDR1 and CDR2 are KGHDR and SFDVKD. The CDR3 loop is CATSPGTGHSGNTIYF. The CDR3 bases are TGTGCCACCAGTCCGGGGACGGGTCACTCTGGAAACACCATATATTTT.

The CDR3 loop reads CASSEGAGNYEQYF. CDR3 bases: TGTGCCAGCAGTGAAGGGGCAGGGAACTACGAGCAGTACTTC. The chain carries TRBV6-1 and TRBJ2-7, with TRBD1 as a possible D gene (5 bases). V lost 1 base and J lost 3, with 10 bases in between. CDR3 length equals 14 residues. Germline CDR1 reads MNHNS; CDR2 reads SASEGT.

CDR3 in amino acids: CASSWDRTNGYTF. The CDR3 bases are TGTGCCAGTAGCTGGGACAGGACGAATGGCTACACCTTC. The V call is TRBV19, the J call TRBJ1-2, with 8 bases aligning to TRBD1. V dropped 6 bases and J dropped 6; count of bases not matched to a gene: 6. CDR1 and CDR2 (germline): LNHDA, SQIVND (reference sequence). The CDR3 covers 13 residues.

This chain connects TRBV5-1 to TRBJ2-1; D is tentatively TRBD1 or TRBD2 (5 bases each). The CDR3 runs 15 residues. CDR1 SGHRS and CDR2 YFSETQ come from the germline V gene. Trimming took 2 bases from V and 2 from J, leaving 11 bases between them. In DNA form, the CDR3 reads TGCGCCAGCAGCTTAGGCCTGGGACCCTACAATGAGCAGTTCTTC. This gives the protein CASSLGLGPYNEQFF.

This clone occurred a few times. V is TRBV7-6 and J is TRBJ2-5; 13 bases agree with TRBD2. Unmatched junction bases numbered 3, after V lost 4 bases and J lost 4 bases. CDR3 length: 15 amino acids. CDR1 SGHVS and CDR2 FNYEAQ come from the germline V gene. The CDR3 protein is CASSWGLAGRETQYF. DNA for the CDR3: TGTGCCAGCAGCTGGGGACTAGCGGGGAGAGAGACCCAGTACTTC.

This clone came up once. The CDR3 protein is CASSLPTGRQSPLHF. DNA for the CDR3: TGTGCCAGCAGCCTACCGACAGGGAGGCAATCACCCCTCCACTTT. V gene TRBV7-2 combines with J gene TRBJ1-6, with 7 bases fitting TRBD1. Germline V gene lookup returns CDR1 SGHTA and CDR2 FQGNSA. The CDR3 consists of 15 residues. The V segment lost 5 bases and the J segment 10 bases; nucleotides outside the gene matches: 11.

The rearrangement joins TRBV19 to TRBJ1-3; no clear D. This CDR3 spans 12 amino acids. Germline-derived CDR1 and CDR2 are LNHDA and SQIVND (reference sequence). V lost 7 bases, J lost 4 bases, and 8 bases lay in between. The DNA for the CDR3 is TGTGCCAGTAAACGGGGAGGAAACACCATATATTTT. Encoded protein: CASKRGGNTIYF. Full variable domain (remainder filled in from reference TRBV19 and TRBJ1-3): DGGITQSPKYLFRKEGQNVTLSCEQNLNHDAMYWYRQDPGQGLRLIYYSQIVNDFQKGDIAEGYSVSREKKESFPLTVTSAQKNPTAFYLCASKRGGNTIYFGEGSWLTVV.

This chain links TRBV6-5 with TRBJ2-7; TRBD1 matches 9 bases. CDR3 length: 14 amino acids. J lost 4 bases, V lost 5 bases, and 6 bases had no gene match. CDR1 and CDR2 from the germline V gene are MNHEY and SVGAGI. DNA for the CDR3: TGTGCCAGCAGTAGAAGGACAGGGGATTACGAGCAGTACTTC. This codes for CASSRRTGDYEQYF.

The CDR3 here is CASRAGQPYSNQPQHF. DNA for the CDR3: TGTGCCAGCAGGGCCGGACAGCCTTATAGCAATCAGCCCCAGCATTTT. The V gene is TRBV6-6, the J gene TRBJ1-5; tentative D call: TRBD1 (6 bases). CDR3 length equals 16 residues. Germline lookup yields CDR1 MNHNY and CDR2 SVGAGI (reference sequence). V was cut by 6 bases and J by 0 bases, with 15 bases left in between.

Comments on this clone: The junction departs from germline at one end; a sequencing error may be responsible. The gene calls are TRBV23-1 and TRBJ1-2; D not certain. TRBV23-1 is assigned to the ORF class and has an uncertain function. This CDR3 comprises 8 residues. The CDR3 region is CASMIGAF. CDR3 in DNA: TGCGCCAGCATGATCGGGGCCTTC.

The chain employs TRBV11-2 and TRBJ2-5, with 10 bases aligning to TRBD2. J was trimmed by 5 bases and V by 3 bases; bases with no gene match: 9. The germline V gene encodes CDR1 SGHAT and CDR2 FQNNGV. The CDR3 runs to 16 residues. CDR3 coding DNA: TGTGCCAGCAGCTTCCGACTACTAGCGGGGAAGGAGACCCAGTACTTC. This gives the protein CASSFRLLAGKETQYF. Supplemented by reference TRBV11-2 and TRBJ2-5, the full variable domain reads EAGVAQSPRYKIIEKRQSVAFWCNPISGHATLYWYQQILGQGPKLLIQFQNNGVVDDSQLPKDRFSAERLKGVDSTLKIQPAKLEDSAVYLCASSFRLLAGKETQYFGPGTRLLVL.

The CDR3 is CASSEDTIAKNIQYF. As DNA, the CDR3 is TGTGCCAGCAGTGAAGACACCATAGCCAAAAACATTCAGTACTTC. The chain couples TRBV2 to TRBJ2-4, with D unresolved. Trimming removed 1 base from V and 0 bases from J, with 7 bases in between. This CDR3 spans 15 amino acids. The germline gives CDR1 SNHLY, CDR2 FYNNEI.

This clone was observed a few times. The chain uses TRBV5-3 and TRBJ1-3; tentatively, D is TRBD1 (6 bases). TRBV5-3 is annotated as an ORF whose role is uncertain. The CDR3 is made up of 14 amino acids. V lost 1 base and J 5 bases, leaving 10 bases between the germline ends. Written as DNA, the CDR3 is TGTGCCAGAAGCTTGTCGGGGGGCCGAAACACCATATATTTT. This gives the protein CARSLSGGRNTIYF.

The chain uses TRBV7-8 and TRBJ2-1; TRBD2 aligns across 12 bases. This CDR3 spans 17 amino acids. J was trimmed by 5 bases and V by 0 bases; bases with no gene match: 5. Germline V lookup: CDR1 SGHVS, CDR2 FQNEAQ. The CDR3 is CASSLARTSGNHNEQFF. The CDR3 nucleotides are TGTGCCAGCAGCTTAGCGCGGACTAGCGGGAACCACAATGAGCAGTTCTTC.

The V and J genes are TRBV7-9 and TRBJ1-1; a possible D gene is TRBD1 (5 bases). The V end lost 3 bases, the J end lost 5 bases, and 10 bases lay between the germline ends. The length of the CDR3 is 13 residues. Germline CDR1 is SEHNR and CDR2 is FQNEAQ (reference sequence). Here the CDR3 reads CASSFGGGTEAFF. The CDR3 region has the DNA TGTGCCAGCAGCTTTGGGGGTGGTACTGAAGCTTTCTTT.

The chain carries TRBV6-5 and TRBJ1-2; the D gene is possibly TRBD1 (5 bases). CDR1 MNHEY and CDR2 SVGAGI come from the germline V gene. The CDR3 runs 13 residues. V was trimmed by 6 bases and J by 3 bases, leaving 11 bases between them. The CDR3 loop reads CASRTQAYYGYTF. For the CDR3, the DNA is TGTGCCAGCAGAACACAGGCATACTATGGCTACACCTTC.

This sequence joins TRBV18 and TRBJ1-6; TRBD1 matches at 8 bases. This CDR3 is 15 amino acids long. J gave up 8 bases and V 3 bases, and 6 bases lay outside the gene matches. Germline assignment: CDR1 KGHSH and CDR2 LQKENI. The CDR3 DNA is TGTGCCAGCTCACCTCGCAGGGGGCCGGATTCACCCCTCCACTTT. Encoded protein: CASSPRRGPDSPLHF. Full variable domain (rest looked up from reference TRBV18 and TRBJ1-6): NAGVMQNPRHLVRRRGQEARLRCSPMKGHSHVYWYRQLPEEGLKFMVYLQKENIIDESGMPKERFSAEFPKEGPSILRIQQVVRGDSAAYFCASSPRRGPDSPLHFGNGTRLTVT.

V gene TRBV11-2 combines with J gene TRBJ1-5; D may be TRBD1 (6 bases). From germline, CDR1 is SGHAT and CDR2 FQNNGV. There are 16 residues in the CDR3. Trimming stripped 1 base from V and 2 bases from J, with 12 bases between. The CDR3 reads CASSLGSGVGNQPQHF. CDR3 DNA: TGTGCCAGCAGCTTAGGCTCAGGGGTGGGCAATCAGCCCCAGCATTTT.

In this sample, this clone turned up a few times. The chain recombines TRBV25-1 with TRBJ1-5; D remains ambiguous. Germline CDR1 is MGHDK and CDR2 is SYGVNS. The CDR3 loop spans 14 amino acids. V was pared by 4 bases and J by 5 bases, with 12 bases between. CDR3: CASSGGGWDQPQHF. CDR3 nucleotide sequence: TGTGCCAGCAGTGGGGGAGGATGGGATCAGCCCCAGCATTTT. Based on the CDR3 plus reference TRBV25-1 and TRBJ1-5, the full variable domain is EADIYQTPRYLVIGTGKKITLECSQTMGHDKMYWYQQDPGMELHLIHYSYGVNSTEKGDLSSESTVSRIRTEHFPLTLESARPSHTSQYLCASSGGGWDQPQHFGDGTRLSIL.

The chain recombines TRBV4-1 with TRBJ2-2; possibly TRBD1 for D (6 bases). Germline V gives CDR1 MGHRA, CDR2 YSYEKL. The CDR3 is 17 residues long. Between the trimmed V and J ends, which lost 1 base and 1 base, there was a span of 13 bases. The CDR3 region is CASSQVRAGVNTGELFF. In DNA, the CDR3 is TGCGCCAGCAGCCAAGTTCGGGCAGGGGTGAACACCGGGGAGCTGTTTTTT.

The chain couples TRBV19 to TRBJ2-5; 11 nucleotides align to TRBD2. CDR3 length equals 17 residues. The V and J ends lost 0 bases and 5 bases, in that order; junction bases with no gene match: 8. CDR1 and CDR2 from the germline V gene are LNHDA and SQIVND (reference sequence). The CDR3 here is CASSIDWGLAEAETQYF. CDR3 bases: TGTGCCAGTAGTATAGATTGGGGACTAGCGGAGGCGGAGACCCAGTACTTC.

The V and J genes are TRBV11-2 and TRBJ1-2; D is ambiguous. The V and J ends lost 5 bases and 4 bases respectively, with 8 bases between them. CDR1 and CDR2 from the germline V gene are SGHAT and FQNNGV. The length of the CDR3 is 12 residues. In nucleotides, the CDR3 is TGTGCCAGCAGCCTGGGTGGCTATGGCTACACCTTC. The encoded protein is CASSLGGYGYTF. The complete variable domain, with remaining parts taken from reference TRBV11-2 and TRBJ1-2, reads EAGVAQSPRYKIIEKRQSVAFWCNPISGHATLYWYQQILGQGPKLLIQFQNNGVVDDSQLPKDRFSAERLKGVDSTLKIQPAKLEDSAVYLCASSLGGYGYTFGSGTRLTVV.

The chain couples TRBV7-2 to TRBJ1-2; D uncertain. The germline V gene has CDR1 SGHTA and CDR2 FQGNSA. CDR3 length: 13 residues. V was pared by 5 bases and J by 6 bases, with 13 bases between. CDR3 loop: CASSSAPYDGYTF. Here the CDR3 DNA reads TGTGCCAGCAGCAGCGCCCCCTACGATGGCTACACCTTC.